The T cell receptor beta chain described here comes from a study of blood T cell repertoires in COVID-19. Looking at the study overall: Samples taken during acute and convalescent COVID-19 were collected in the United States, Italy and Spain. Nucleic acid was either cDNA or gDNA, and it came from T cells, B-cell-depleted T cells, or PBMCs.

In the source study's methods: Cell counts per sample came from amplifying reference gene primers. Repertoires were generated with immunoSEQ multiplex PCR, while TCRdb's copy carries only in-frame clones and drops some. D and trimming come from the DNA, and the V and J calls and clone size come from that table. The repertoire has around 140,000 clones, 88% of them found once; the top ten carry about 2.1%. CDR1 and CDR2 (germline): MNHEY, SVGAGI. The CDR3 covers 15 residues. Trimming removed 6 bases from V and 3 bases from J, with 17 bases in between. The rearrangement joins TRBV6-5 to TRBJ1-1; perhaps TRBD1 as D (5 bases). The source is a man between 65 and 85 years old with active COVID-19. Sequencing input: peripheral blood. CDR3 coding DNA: TGTGCCAGCAGCTTAGATACGGGGGTGCACACTGAAGCTTTCTTT. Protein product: CASSLDTGVHTEAFF.